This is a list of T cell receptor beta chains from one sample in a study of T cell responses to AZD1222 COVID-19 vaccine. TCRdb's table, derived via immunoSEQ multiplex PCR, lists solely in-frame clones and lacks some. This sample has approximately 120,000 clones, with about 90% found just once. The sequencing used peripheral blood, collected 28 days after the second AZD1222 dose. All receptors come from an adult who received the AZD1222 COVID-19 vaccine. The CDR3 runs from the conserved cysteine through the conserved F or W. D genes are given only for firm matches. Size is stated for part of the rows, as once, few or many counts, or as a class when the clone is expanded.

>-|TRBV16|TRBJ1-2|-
TGTGCCAGCAGCCAAAACACCCTGGGGGGCTACACCTTC
CASSQNTLGGYTF
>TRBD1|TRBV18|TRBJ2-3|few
TGTGCCAGCTCACCCCCCGGGACAGGGTCAAATACGCAGTATTTT
CASSPPGTGSNTQYF
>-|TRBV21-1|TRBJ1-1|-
TGTGCCAGCACAACAGGGGCCCGGTGCACCCGAAGAGAAGCTTTCTTT
CASTTGARCTRREAFF
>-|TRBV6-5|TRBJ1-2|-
TGTGCCAGCAGTTACGGGGCCAGCGATGGCTACACCTTC
CASSYGASDGYTF
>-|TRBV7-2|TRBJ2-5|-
TGTGCCAGCAGCCCGAAAGAGACCCAGTACTTC
CASSPKETQYF
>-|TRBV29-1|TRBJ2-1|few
TGCAGCGGGGGGCCTATAAATGAGCAGTTCTTC
CSGGPINEQFF
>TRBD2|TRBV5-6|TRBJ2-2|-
TGTGCCAGCAGCTTATCCAGGATAGCGGGATTCACCGGGGAGCTGTTTTTT
CASSLSRIAGFTGELFF
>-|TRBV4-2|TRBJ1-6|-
TGTGCCAGCAGCCAACAGGGGTCGACCTATAATTCACCCCTCCACTTT
CASSQQGSTYNSPLHF
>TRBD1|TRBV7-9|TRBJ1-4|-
TGTGCCAGCATCGAACCGGGACAGGGGGGTTTTAGTGAAAAACTGTTTTTT
CASIEPGQGGFSEKLFF
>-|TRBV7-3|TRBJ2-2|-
TGTGCCAGCAGCTACCAGGGAGGGAACACCGGGGAGCTGTTTTTT
CASSYQGGNTGELFF
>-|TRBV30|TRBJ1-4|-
TGTGCCTGGAGTGTCGGGGGGCGGGTTGAAAAACTGTTTTTT
CAWSVGGRVEKLFF
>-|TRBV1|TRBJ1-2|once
TGCACCAGCAGCCAAAACCGGGACAGGGGAGTTCCGGACTATGGCTACACCTTC
CTSSQNRDRGVPDYGYTF
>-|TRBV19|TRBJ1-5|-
TGTGCCAGTCAGTTCGGGGGCAATCAGCCCCAGCATTTT
CASQFGGNQPQHF